Listed here are 20 T cell receptor beta chains from one sample, sequenced in a study of identifying expanded T cells in peripheral blood. The data were produced by immunoSEQ multiplex PCR, yet TCRdb's version contains in-frame clones alone and is incomplete. The sample holds approximately 90,000 clones, roughly 90% seen once. The specimen was blood. These receptor sequences come from a person aged 18-70 years in good health.

This chain uses TRBV6-1 with TRBJ1-1, with D uncertain. The germline V and J ends were trimmed by 9 bases and 0 bases, with 8 bases remaining between them. The CDR3 runs to 12 residues. Germline assignment: CDR1 MNHNS and CDR2 SASEGT. The CDR3 nucleotides read TGTGCCAGTCAGCGTCTGAACACTGAAGCTTTCTTT. This encodes CASQRLNTEAFF.

V gene TRBV16 combines with J gene TRBJ1-1; D is uncertain. This CDR3 has 13 residues. The V gene's germline CDR1 is KGHSY and CDR2 FQNENV. Trimming left V 0 bases short and J 0 bases short, with 2 bases between. CDR3 amino acids: CASSQSLNTEAFF. In nucleotides, the CDR3 is TGTGCCAGCAGCCAATCCCTGAACACTGAAGCTTTCTTT.

This clone appeared once. The V gene is TRBV25-1, the J gene TRBJ2-7, with TRBD1 as a possible D gene (6 bases). The CDR3 is 18 residues long. V lost 5 bases and J lost 1, with 24 bases in between. Germline CDR1 MGHDK, CDR2 SYGVNS. In nucleotides, the CDR3 is TGTGCCAGCAGTATACCCAGGGGTACAGCAAGTGGATCCTACGAGCAGTACTTC. This codes for CASSIPRGTASGSYEQYF.

This clone was counted only a few times. The V gene is TRBV7-2, the J gene TRBJ1-2; 8 nucleotides align to TRBD1. Per the germline V gene, CDR1 is SGHTA and CDR2 is FQGNSA. This CDR3 comprises 15 residues. The V and J ends lost 5 bases and 0 bases, in that order; junction bases with no gene match: 5. CDR3 protein: CASSLGQGANYGYTF. The CDR3 nucleotides read TGTGCCAGCAGCCTCGGACAGGGAGCTAACTATGGCTACACCTTC.

This rearrangement joins TRBV5-4 to TRBJ2-3; the match to TRBD2 covers 9 bases. This CDR3 has 15 residues. V gave up 4 bases and J gave up 1 base; unmatched junction bases: 4. Germline V gene data show CDR1 as SGHNT and CDR2 as YYREEE (reference sequence). In nucleotides, the CDR3 is TGTGCCAGCAGCGGCGGGGGGGCCGGCACAGATACGCAGTATTTT. Translated: CASSGGGAGTDTQYF.

The chain combines TRBV7-2 with TRBJ1-2; TRBD1 agrees at 9 bases. From germline, CDR1 is SGHTA and CDR2 FQGNSA. With 5 bases clipped from V and 4 bases from J, the junction kept 8 bases outside the gene matches. There are 15 residues in the CDR3. The CDR3 DNA reads as TGTGCCAGCAGCCTGACAGGGGGTGGATTCTATGGCTACACCTTC. As protein: CASSLTGGGFYGYTF.

The rearrangement links TRBV9 to TRBJ2-5; TRBD1 aligns across 10 bases. V lost 5 bases, J lost 3 bases, and 4 bases stayed unmatched. Germline CDR1 SGDLS, CDR2 YYNGEE. The CDR3 loop spans 14 amino acids. CDR3 sequence (DNA): TGTGCCAGCAGGACAGGGACAGGGGAAGAGACCCAGTACTTC. Encoded protein: CASRTGTGEETQYF.

The chain has TRBV4-1 and TRBJ1-5; TRBD1 might be the D (6 bases). The V gene lost 2 bases and the J gene lost 2 bases, with 10 bases spanning the gap. The CDR3 is 15 residues long. Germline-derived CDR1 and CDR2 are MGHRA and YSYEKL. In DNA form, the CDR3 reads TGCGCCAGCAGCCAACAGGGGAGAGGCAATCAGCCCCAGCATTTT. Its translation: CASSQQGRGNQPQHF.

J is TRBJ2-7 and V is TRBV28; unclear D gene. The CDR3 extends over 11 amino acids. V was clipped by 5 bases and J by 5 bases, with 7 bases between them. Germline CDR1 and CDR2: MDHEN and SYDVKM. The CDR3 is CASSPLNEQYF. The CDR3 nucleotides read TGTGCCAGCAGTCCCTTAAACGAGCAGTACTTC.

The DNA for the CDR3 is TGTGCCAGCAGAACCCCGGGGGGATACGAGCAGTACTTC. It yields the protein CASRTPGGYEQYF. The V and J genes are TRBV27 and TRBJ2-7, with 7 nucleotides matching TRBD2. Looked up from germline, CDR1 is MNHEY and CDR2 is SMNVEV (reference sequence). The CDR3 consists of 13 residues. The V gene end was trimmed by 6 bases and the J gene end by 4 bases; junction bases not matched to a gene: 6.

This chain connects TRBV27 to TRBJ1-1, with D unclear. This CDR3 region has 13 residues. The V end lost 5 bases, the J end lost 2 bases, and 9 bases lay between the germline ends. Germline CDR1 reads MNHEY; CDR2 reads SMNVEV (reference sequence). In nucleotides, the CDR3 is TGTGCCAGCAGTGCCCTGGCCAACACTGAAGCTTTCTTT. Translated: CASSALANTEAFF.

This clone appeared once. This chain uses TRBV28 with TRBJ2-5; TRBD2 aligns across 10 bases. There are 18 residues in the CDR3. Trimming removed 3 bases from V and 5 bases from J; junction bases left unmatched: 15. CDR1 and CDR2 (germline): MDHEN, SYDVKM. CDR3 DNA sequence: TGTGCCAGCAGTTTCTCGGCTGGAGGCCTAGCGGGAGTGGAGACCCAGTACTTC. As protein: CASSFSAGGLAGVETQYF.

The chain couples TRBV30 to TRBJ1-3, with D hard to call. Germline V lookup: CDR1 GTSNPN, CDR2 SVGIG (reference sequence). This CDR3 has 13 amino acids. The germline V and J ends were trimmed by 7 bases and 1 base, with 11 bases remaining between them. In nucleotides, the CDR3 is TGTGCCTTTGGACGGACGTCTGGAAACACCATATATTTT. Protein product: CAFGRTSGNTIYF. Combining the CDR3 with reference TRBV30 and TRBJ1-3 gives the whole variable domain SQTIHQWPATLVQPVGSPLSLECTVEGTSNPNLYWYRQAAGRGLQLLFYSVGIGQISSEVPQNLSASRPQDRQFILSSKKLLLSDSGFYLCAFGRTSGNTIYFGEGSWLTVV.

The rearrangement joins TRBV5-8 to TRBJ1-2; 9 bases agree with TRBD1. J gave up 4 bases and V 0 bases, and 7 bases lay outside the gene matches. Germline assignment: CDR1 SGHTS and CDR2 YDEGEE. The CDR3 sequence is 16 residues long. CDR3: CASSLDGTGSVYGYTF. The DNA of the CDR3 is TGTGCCAGCAGCTTGGACGGGACAGGGTCCGTCTATGGCTACACCTTC.

The chain has TRBV10-1 and TRBJ2-3, with 13 bases fitting TRBD2. Trimming removed 4 bases from V and 5 bases from J; junction bases left unmatched: 6. This CDR3 is built from 16 residues. CDR1 is WNHNN, CDR2 SYGVQD, per germline (reference sequence). CDR3 nucleotides: TGCGCCAGCAGTGGAGGACTAGCGGGAGTTTTAGATACGCAGTATTTT. Protein product: CASSGGLAGVLDTQYF.

This clone is a singleton in its sample. V is TRBV7-2 and J is TRBJ1-2; 10 bases match TRBD1. Germline V gene lookup returns CDR1 SGHTA and CDR2 FQGNSA. V was pared by 5 bases and J by 7 bases, with 7 bases of the junction left unmatched. The CDR3 loop spans 14 amino acids. CDR3 region: CASSPAGTGVGYTF. As DNA, the CDR3 is TGTGCCAGCAGCCCAGCCGGGACAGGGGTTGGCTACACCTTC.

This chain uses TRBV5-1 with TRBJ1-6; 9 nucleotides align to TRBD1. The CDR3 consists of 18 residues. J was trimmed by 1 base and V by 4 bases; bases with no gene match: 9. Germline values: CDR1 SGHRS, CDR2 YFSETQ. CDR3 amino acids: CASSDGQGLGSYNSPLHF. In DNA, the CDR3 is TGCGCCAGCAGCGACGGACAGGGGTTAGGGTCCTATAATTCACCCCTCCACTTT.

This clone was seen a few times. The chain carries TRBV19 and TRBJ1-2; 8 bases line up with TRBD1. Germline-derived CDR1 and CDR2 are LNHDA and SQIVND (reference sequence). Trimming removed 3 bases from V and 6 bases from J; junction bases left unmatched: 12. The CDR3 is 16 residues long. The CDR3 sequence: CASSMGGQALSDGYTF. The CDR3 coding sequence is TGTGCCAGTAGTATGGGGGGACAGGCTCTCTCGGATGGCTACACCTTC.

This clone was recorded only once. J is TRBJ2-7 and V is TRBV18, with D uncertain. The germline gives CDR1 KGHSH, CDR2 LQKENI. V lost 0 bases, J lost 6 bases, and 15 bases lay in between. The CDR3 runs 15 residues. The CDR3 is CASSPPIAGPSEQYF. In DNA form, the CDR3 reads TGTGCCAGCTCACCACCGATTGCAGGACCCAGCGAGCAGTACTTC.

The CDR3 nucleotides are TGTGCCAGCAGTTACTCGAGGGACAGGGTTGGTGGCTACACCTTC. Its protein is CASSYSRDRVGGYTF. The chain employs TRBV6-6 and TRBJ1-2; 9 bases agree with TRBD1. The J segment lost 7 bases and the V segment lost 0 bases, leaving 6 bases of the junction unmatched. This CDR3 has 15 amino acids. Germline values: CDR1 MNHNY, CDR2 SVGAGI (reference sequence).